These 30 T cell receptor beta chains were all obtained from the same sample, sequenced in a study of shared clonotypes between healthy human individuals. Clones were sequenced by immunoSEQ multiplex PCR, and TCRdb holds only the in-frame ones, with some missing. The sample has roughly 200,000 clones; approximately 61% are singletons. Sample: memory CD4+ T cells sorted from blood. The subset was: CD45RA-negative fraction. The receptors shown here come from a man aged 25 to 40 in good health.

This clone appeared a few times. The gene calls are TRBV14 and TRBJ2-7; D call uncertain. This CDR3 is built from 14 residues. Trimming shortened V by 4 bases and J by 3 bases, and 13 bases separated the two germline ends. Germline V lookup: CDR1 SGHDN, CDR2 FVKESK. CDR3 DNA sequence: TGTGCCAGCAGCCCGGTCTTTACTATCTACGAGCAGTACTTC. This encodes CASSPVFTIYEQYF. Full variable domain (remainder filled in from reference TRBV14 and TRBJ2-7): EAGVTQFPSHSVIEKGQTVTLRCDPISGHDNLYWYRRVMGKEIKFLLHFVKESKQDESGMPNNRFLAERTGGTYSTLKVQPAELEDSGVYFCASSPVFTIYEQYFGPGTRLTVT.

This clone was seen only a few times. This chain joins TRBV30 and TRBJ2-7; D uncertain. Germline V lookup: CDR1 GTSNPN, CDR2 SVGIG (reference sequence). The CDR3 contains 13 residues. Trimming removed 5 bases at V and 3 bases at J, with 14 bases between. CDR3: CAWGAGMGYEQYF. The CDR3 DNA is TGTGCCTGGGGAGCAGGAATGGGCTACGAGCAGTACTTC.

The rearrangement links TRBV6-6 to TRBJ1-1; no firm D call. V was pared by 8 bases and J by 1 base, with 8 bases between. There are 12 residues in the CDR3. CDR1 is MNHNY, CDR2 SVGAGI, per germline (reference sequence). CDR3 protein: CASQEGNTEAFF. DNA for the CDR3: TGTGCCAGCCAAGAGGGGAACACTGAAGCTTTCTTT.

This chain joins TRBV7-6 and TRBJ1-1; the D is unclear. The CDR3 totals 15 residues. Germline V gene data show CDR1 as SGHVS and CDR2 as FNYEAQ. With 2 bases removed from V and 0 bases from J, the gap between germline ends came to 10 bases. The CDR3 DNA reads TGTGCCAGCAGCTTAAGGGCATTCGTGAACACTGAAGCTTTCTTT. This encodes CASSLRAFVNTEAFF.

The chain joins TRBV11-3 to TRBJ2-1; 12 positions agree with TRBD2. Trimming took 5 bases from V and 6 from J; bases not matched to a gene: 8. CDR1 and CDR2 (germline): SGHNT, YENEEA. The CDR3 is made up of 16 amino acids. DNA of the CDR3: TGTGCCAGCAGCCCCGGACTAGCGGGAAGTATCAATGAGCAGTTCTTC. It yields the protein CASSPGLAGSINEQFF.

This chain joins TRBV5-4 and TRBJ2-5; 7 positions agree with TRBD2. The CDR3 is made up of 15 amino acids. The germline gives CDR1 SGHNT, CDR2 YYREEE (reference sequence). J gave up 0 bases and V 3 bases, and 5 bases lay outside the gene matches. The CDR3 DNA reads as TGTGCCAGCAGCTCCCTGGCGGGGGACCAAGAGACCCAGTACTTC. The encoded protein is CASSSLAGDQETQYF.

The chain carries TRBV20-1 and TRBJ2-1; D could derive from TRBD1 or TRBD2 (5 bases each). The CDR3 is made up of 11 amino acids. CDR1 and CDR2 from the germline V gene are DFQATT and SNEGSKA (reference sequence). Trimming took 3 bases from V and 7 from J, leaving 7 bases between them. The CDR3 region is CSARWGNEQFF. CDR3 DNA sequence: TGCAGTGCTAGGTGGGGGAATGAGCAGTTCTTC.

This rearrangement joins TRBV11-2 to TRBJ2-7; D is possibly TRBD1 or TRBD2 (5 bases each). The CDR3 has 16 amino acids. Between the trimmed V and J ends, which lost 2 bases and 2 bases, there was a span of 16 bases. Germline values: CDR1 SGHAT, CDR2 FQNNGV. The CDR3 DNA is TGTGCCAGCAGCTTACTTGGGGGACGGGGACCCTACGAGCAGTACTTC. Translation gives CASSLLGGRGPYEQYF.

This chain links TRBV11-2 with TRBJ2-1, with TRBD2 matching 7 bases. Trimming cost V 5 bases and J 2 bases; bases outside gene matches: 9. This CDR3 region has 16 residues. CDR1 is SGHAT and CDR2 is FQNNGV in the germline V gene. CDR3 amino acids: CASSPSGGVPYNEQFF. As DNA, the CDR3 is TGTGCCAGCAGCCCCTCGGGGGGAGTCCCCTACAATGAGCAGTTCTTC.

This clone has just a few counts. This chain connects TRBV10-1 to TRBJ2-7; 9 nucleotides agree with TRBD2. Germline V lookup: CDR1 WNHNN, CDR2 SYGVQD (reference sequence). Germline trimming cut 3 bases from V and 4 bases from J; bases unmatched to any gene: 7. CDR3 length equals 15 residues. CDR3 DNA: TGCGCCAGCAGTGACGGTAGCGGGAGTTTGTACGAGCAGTACTTC. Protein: CASSDGSGSLYEQYF.

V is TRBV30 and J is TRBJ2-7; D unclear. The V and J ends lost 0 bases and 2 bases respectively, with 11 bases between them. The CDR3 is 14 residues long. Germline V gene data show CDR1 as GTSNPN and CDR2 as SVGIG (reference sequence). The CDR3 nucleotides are TGTGCCTGGAGTGTACCTGGCAGGACCTACGAGCAGTACTTC. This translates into CAWSVPGRTYEQYF. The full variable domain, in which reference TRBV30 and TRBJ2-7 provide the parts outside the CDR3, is SQTIHQWPATLVQPVGSPLSLECTVEGTSNPNLYWYRQAAGRGLQLLFYSVGIGQISSEVPQNLSASRPQDRQFILSSKKLLLSDSGFYLCAWSVPGRTYEQYFGPGTRLTVT.

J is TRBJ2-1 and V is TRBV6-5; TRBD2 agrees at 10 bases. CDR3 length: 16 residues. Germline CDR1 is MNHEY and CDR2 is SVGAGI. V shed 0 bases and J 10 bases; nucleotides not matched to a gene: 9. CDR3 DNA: TGTGCCAGCAGTTACTCGCGGACTAGCGGACACGTCGAGCAGTTCTTC. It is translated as CASSYSRTSGHVEQFF.

As DNA, the CDR3 is TGTGCCAGCAGCCGGGACGGGGGGAACACTGAAGCTTTCTTT. This gives the protein CASSRDGGNTEAFF. The rearrangement links TRBV6-5 to TRBJ1-1, with D possibly matching TRBD1 (5 bases). This CDR3 region has 14 residues. Trimming removed 6 bases at V and 1 base at J, with 12 bases between. Germline CDR1 MNHEY, CDR2 SVGAGI.

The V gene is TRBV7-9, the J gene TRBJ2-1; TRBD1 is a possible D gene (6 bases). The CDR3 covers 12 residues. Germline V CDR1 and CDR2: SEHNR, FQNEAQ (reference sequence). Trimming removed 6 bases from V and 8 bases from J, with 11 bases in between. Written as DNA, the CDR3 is TGTGCCAGCAGTAGACAGGTCGATGAGCAGTTCTTC. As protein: CASSRQVDEQFF.

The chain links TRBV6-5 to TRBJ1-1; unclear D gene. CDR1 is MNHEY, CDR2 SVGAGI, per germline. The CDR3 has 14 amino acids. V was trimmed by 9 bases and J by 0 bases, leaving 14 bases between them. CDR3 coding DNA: TGTGCCAGTGGAAGAAGCGGGGTGAACACTGAAGCTTTCTTT. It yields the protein CASGRSGVNTEAFF.

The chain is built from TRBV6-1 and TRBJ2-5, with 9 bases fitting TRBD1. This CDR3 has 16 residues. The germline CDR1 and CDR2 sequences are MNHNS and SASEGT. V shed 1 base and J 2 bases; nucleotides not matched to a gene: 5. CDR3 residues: CASSEGQGVIQETQYF. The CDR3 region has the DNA TGTGCCAGCAGTGAAGGACAGGGGGTTATTCAAGAGACCCAGTACTTC.

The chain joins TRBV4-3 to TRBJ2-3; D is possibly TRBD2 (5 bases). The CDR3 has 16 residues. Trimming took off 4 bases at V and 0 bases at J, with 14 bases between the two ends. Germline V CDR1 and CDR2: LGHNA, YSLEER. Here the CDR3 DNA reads TGCGCCAGCAGCCCTCGCCCGGGCGGGAGCACAGATACGCAGTATTTT. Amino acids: CASSPRPGGSTDTQYF.

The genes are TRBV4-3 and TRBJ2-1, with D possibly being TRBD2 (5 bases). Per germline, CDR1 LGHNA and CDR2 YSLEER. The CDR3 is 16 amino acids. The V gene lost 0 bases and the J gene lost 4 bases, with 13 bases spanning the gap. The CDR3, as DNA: TGCGCCAGCAGCCAAGATCCACAACTAGGGTACAATGAGCAGTTCTTC. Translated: CASSQDPQLGYNEQFF.

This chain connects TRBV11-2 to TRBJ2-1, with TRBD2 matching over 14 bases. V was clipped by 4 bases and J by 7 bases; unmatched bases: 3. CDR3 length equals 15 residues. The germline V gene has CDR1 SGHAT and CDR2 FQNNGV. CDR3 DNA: TGTGCCAGCAGCTCCGGGACTAGCGGGAGAAATGAGCAGTTCTTC. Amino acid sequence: CASSSGTSGRNEQFF.

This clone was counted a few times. In nucleotides, the CDR3 is TGTGCCAGCTCACCCGCCTTGGGAAGCGGGGACGAGCAGTACTTC. It is translated as CASSPALGSGDEQYF. The chain recombines TRBV18 with TRBJ2-7, with 7 bases fitting TRBD2. CDR3 length equals 15 residues. Germline V gene sequence: CDR1 KGHSH, CDR2 LQKENI. Losses at the gene ends were 3 bases for V and 5 bases for J; bases not matched to a gene: 10.

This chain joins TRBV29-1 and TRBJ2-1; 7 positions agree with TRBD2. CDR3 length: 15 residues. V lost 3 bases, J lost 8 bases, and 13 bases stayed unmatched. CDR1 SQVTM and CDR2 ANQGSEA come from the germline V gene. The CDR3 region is CSVEPGLTFGDEQFF. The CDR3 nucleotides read TGCAGCGTTGAGCCGGGACTAACATTCGGCGATGAGCAGTTCTTC.

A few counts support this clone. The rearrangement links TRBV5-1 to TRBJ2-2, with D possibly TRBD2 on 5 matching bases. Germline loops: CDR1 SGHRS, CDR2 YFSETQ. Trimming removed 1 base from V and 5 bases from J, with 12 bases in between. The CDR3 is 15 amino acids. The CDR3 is CASSLKASGTGELFF. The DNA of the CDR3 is TGCGCCAGCAGCTTGAAAGCCTCGGGGACCGGGGAGCTGTTTTTT.

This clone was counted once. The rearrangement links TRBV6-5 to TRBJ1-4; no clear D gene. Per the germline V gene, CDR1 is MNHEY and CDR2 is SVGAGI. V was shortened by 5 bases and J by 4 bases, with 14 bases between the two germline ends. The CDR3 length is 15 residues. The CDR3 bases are TGTGCCAGCAGTCAATCCAGAGCCTTTAATGAAAAACTGTTTTTT. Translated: CASSQSRAFNEKLFF.

CDR3 sequence: CASSFGLMNTEAFF. The DNA of the CDR3 is TGTGCCAGCAGTTTTGGACTAATGAACACTGAAGCTTTCTTT. This chain connects TRBV27 to TRBJ1-1; unclear D gene. V was cut by 3 bases and J by 0 bases, with 8 bases left in between. This CDR3 is built from 14 residues. Germline V lookup: CDR1 MNHEY, CDR2 SMNVEV (reference sequence).

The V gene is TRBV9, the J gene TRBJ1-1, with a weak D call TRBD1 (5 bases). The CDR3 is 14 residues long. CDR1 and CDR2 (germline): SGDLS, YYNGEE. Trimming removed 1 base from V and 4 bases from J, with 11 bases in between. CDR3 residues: CASSVMQGSTEAFF. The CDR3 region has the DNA TGTGCCAGCAGCGTAATGCAGGGTTCCACTGAAGCTTTCTTT.

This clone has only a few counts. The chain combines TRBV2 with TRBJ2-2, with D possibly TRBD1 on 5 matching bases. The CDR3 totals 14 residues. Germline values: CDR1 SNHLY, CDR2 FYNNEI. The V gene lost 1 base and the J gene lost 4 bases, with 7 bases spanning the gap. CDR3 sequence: CASSEGRATGELFF. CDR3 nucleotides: TGTGCCAGCAGTGAAGGCAGGGCCACCGGGGAGCTGTTTTTT.

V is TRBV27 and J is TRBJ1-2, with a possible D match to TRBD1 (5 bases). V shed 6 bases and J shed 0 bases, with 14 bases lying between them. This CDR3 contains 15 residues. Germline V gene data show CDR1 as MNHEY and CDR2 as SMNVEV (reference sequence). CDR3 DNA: TGTGCCAGCAGCCCCCGACAGACTACTAACTATGGCTACACCTTC. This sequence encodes CASSPRQTTNYGYTF.

The CDR3 region is CASSVGSQPYEQYF. CDR3 in DNA: TGTGCCAGCAGCGTAGGAAGTCAACCCTACGAGCAGTACTTC. The rearrangement uses TRBV9 and TRBJ2-7; D gene uncertain. Germline V lookup: CDR1 SGDLS, CDR2 YYNGEE. The V end lost 0 bases, the J end lost 2 bases, and 9 bases lay between the germline ends. The CDR3 runs 14 residues.

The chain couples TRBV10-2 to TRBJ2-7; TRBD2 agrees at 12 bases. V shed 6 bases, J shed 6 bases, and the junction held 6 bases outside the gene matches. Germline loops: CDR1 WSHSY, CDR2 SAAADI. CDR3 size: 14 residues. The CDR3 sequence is CASSTTSGGGEQYF. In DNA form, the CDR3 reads TGCGCCAGCAGCACGACTAGCGGGGGAGGCGAGCAGTACTTC.

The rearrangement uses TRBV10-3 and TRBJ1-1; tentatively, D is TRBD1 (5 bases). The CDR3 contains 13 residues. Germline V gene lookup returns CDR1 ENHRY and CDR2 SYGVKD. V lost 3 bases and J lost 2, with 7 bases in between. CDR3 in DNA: TGTGCCATCAGTGAAAGGGGTAACACTGAAGCTTTCTTT. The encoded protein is CAISERGNTEAFF.